These 30 T cell receptor beta chains were sequenced from one sample in a study of blood T cell repertoires in COVID-19. Assay: immunoSEQ multiplex PCR; the TCRdb copy retains only in-frame clones and omits some. The table has tens of thousands of clones, roughly 85% seen once; the top ten hold roughly 1.2%. Input material: peripheral blood. Receptor source: a man in his forties or fifties with acute or convalescent COVID-19.

J is TRBJ1-4 and V is TRBV6-5; weak D call: TRBD1 (5 bases). Looked up from germline, CDR1 is MNHEY and CDR2 is SVGAGI. V shed 3 bases and J shed 7 bases, with 15 bases lying between them. The length of the CDR3 is 15 residues. CDR3 nucleotide sequence: TGTGCCAGCAGTTATGGCCAGGGTTTGGGTGAAAAACTGTTTTTT. Encoded protein: CASSYGQGLGEKLFF.

The J gene is TRBJ1-2, the V gene TRBV10-1; 8 nucleotides align to TRBD1. Unmatched junction bases numbered 5, after V lost 4 bases and J lost 4 bases. There are 14 residues in the CDR3. CDR1 WNHNN and CDR2 SYGVQD come from the germline V gene (reference sequence). CDR3: CASSAGQGAYGYTF. DNA of the CDR3: TGCGCCAGCAGTGCCGGACAGGGAGCCTATGGCTACACCTTC.

This clone was detected only once. The chain carries TRBV24-1 and TRBJ1-2; TRBD1 is a possible D gene (5 bases). Germline lookup yields CDR1 KGHDR and CDR2 SFDVKD. This CDR3 has 12 residues. The germline V and J ends were trimmed by 7 bases and 2 bases, with 7 bases remaining between them. The CDR3 sequence: CATRRGNYGYTF. The CDR3 DNA is TGTGCCACCAGGCGGGGGAACTATGGCTACACCTTC.

The rearrangement joins TRBV25-1 to TRBJ2-5; TRBD2 aligns across 9 bases. Germline values: CDR1 MGHDK, CDR2 SYGVNS. The J segment lost 5 bases and the V segment lost 6 bases, leaving 10 bases of the junction unmatched. This CDR3 comprises 15 residues. Here the CDR3 reads CASRGGLAVTETQYF. CDR3 nucleotides: TGTGCCAGCAGGGGGGGACTAGCTGTGACGGAGACCCAGTACTTC.

J is TRBJ2-7 and V is TRBV30, with D possibly being TRBD2 (7 bases). Trimming pared 5 bases from V and 1 base from J, leaving 12 bases between. The CDR3 has 13 residues. The germline V gene has CDR1 GTSNPN and CDR2 SVGIG (reference sequence). Written as DNA, the CDR3 is TGTGCCTGGGGGGGGGACAATTCCTACGAGCAGTACTTC. Its protein is CAWGGDNSYEQYF.

The chain is built from TRBV16 and TRBJ1-1; maybe TRBD1 (5 bases). CDR1 is KGHSY, CDR2 FQNENV, per germline. The V end lost 0 bases, the J end lost 5 bases, and 10 bases lay between the germline ends. The CDR3 covers 14 residues. The DNA for the CDR3 is TGTGCCAGCAGCCAATCTTGGACATTTACTGAAGCTTTCTTT. This gives the protein CASSQSWTFTEAFF.

The CDR3 DNA reads as TGTGCCAGCAGCTTTAAGGGACCCACAGGGTTGAATTCACCCCTCCACTTT. As protein: CASSFKGPTGLNSPLHF. J is TRBJ1-6 and V is TRBV5-4; perhaps TRBD1 as D (6 bases). This CDR3 region has 17 residues. The V end was cut by 2 bases, the J end by 7 bases, with 19 bases between. Germline assignment: CDR1 SGHNT and CDR2 YYREEE (reference sequence).

The chain is built from TRBV9 and TRBJ2-3; 10 bases are a match to TRBD2. Germline CDR1 and CDR2: SGDLS and YYNGEE. Trimming removed 3 bases from V and 2 bases from J; junction bases left unmatched: 6. The CDR3 is made up of 16 amino acids. The CDR3 region has the DNA TGTGCCAGCAGCGCGCTACTAGCGGGGAACACAGATACGCAGTATTTT. Translation gives CASSALLAGNTDTQYF.

The V and J genes are TRBV11-3 and TRBJ2-2, with TRBD1 matching over 7 bases. Germline assignment: CDR1 SGHNT and CDR2 YENEEA. The CDR3 is made up of 15 amino acids. V gave up 3 bases and J gave up 7 bases; unmatched junction bases: 8. CDR3 bases: TGTGCCAGCAGCTTCACTAGGGGGCTTAGCGGGGAGCTGTTTTTT. It specifies CASSFTRGLSGELFF. Full variable domain (outside the CDR3, taken from reference TRBV11-3 and TRBJ2-2): EAGVVQSPRYKIIEKKQPVAFWCNPISGHNTLYWYLQNLGQGPELLIRYENEEAVDDSQLPKDRFSAERLKGVDSTLKIQPAELGDSAVYLCASSFTRGLSGELFFGEGSRLTVL.

V is TRBV10-3 and J is TRBJ1-2, with TRBD1 identical over 10 bases. From germline, CDR1 is ENHRY and CDR2 SYGVKD. V was clipped by 4 bases and J by 2 bases; unmatched bases: 4. CDR3 length equals 15 residues. The CDR3 nucleotides read TGTGCCATCAGTGTTGGACAGGGGGGAAACTATGGCTACACCTTC. Protein product: CAISVGQGGNYGYTF.

V and J are TRBV6-5 and TRBJ1-3; 8 nucleotides match TRBD1. Per the germline V gene, CDR1 is MNHEY and CDR2 is SVGAGI. The CDR3 spans 15 residues. With 6 bases clipped from V and 8 bases from J, the junction kept 12 bases outside the gene matches. CDR3 coding DNA: TGTGCCAGCAGCCGCCTACAGGGGGGCGAGTACACCATATATTTT. This codes for CASSRLQGGEYTIYF.

The V and J genes are TRBV4-1 and TRBJ2-5, with TRBD2 as a possible D gene (6 bases). Trimming stripped 0 bases from V and 5 bases from J, with 13 bases between. The CDR3 consists of 15 residues. Germline loops: CDR1 MGHRA, CDR2 YSYEKL. CDR3 loop: CASSQELEGRETQYF. The CDR3 bases are TGCGCCAGCAGCCAAGAATTGGAGGGGCGGGAGACCCAGTACTTC.

The gene calls are TRBV18 and TRBJ2-7; the match to TRBD2 covers 7 bases. Germline assignment: CDR1 KGHSH and CDR2 LQKENI. The CDR3 runs 15 residues. Trimming took 0 bases from V and 1 from J; bases not matched to a gene: 3. The CDR3 DNA is TGTGCCAGCTCACCACCCGGGAGGAGTTCCTACGAGCAGTACTTC. This translates into CASSPPGRSSYEQYF.

DNA for the CDR3: TGTGCCAGCAGCTTAGGCCTCCCGAGCTCCTATAATTCACCCCTCCACTTT. Its translation is CASSLGLPSSYNSPLHF. V gene TRBV7-2 combines with J gene TRBJ1-6; D not resolved. The CDR3 is 17 residues long. The germline V gene encodes CDR1 SGHTA and CDR2 FQGNSA. V shed 1 base and J shed 0 bases, with 10 bases lying between them.

The chain uses TRBV10-3 and TRBJ2-1; D perhaps matches TRBD2 (6 bases). This CDR3 region has 14 residues. With 6 bases removed from V and 5 bases from J, the gap between germline ends came to 14 bases. From germline, CDR1 is ENHRY and CDR2 SYGVKD. CDR3 in amino acids: CAIRQRVGNNEQFF. CDR3 DNA sequence: TGTGCCATCAGACAGCGGGTGGGCAACAATGAGCAGTTCTTC.

The chain recombines TRBV6-5 with TRBJ2-7; D is ambiguous. Trimming stripped 10 bases from V and 5 bases from J, with 21 bases between. This CDR3 spans 14 amino acids. Germline assignment: CDR1 MNHEY and CDR2 SVGAGI. The CDR3 sequence is CAIFLSGSSDEQYF. For the CDR3, the DNA is TGTGCCATCTTTTTATCCGGGTCGTCGGACGAGCAGTACTTC.

V and J are TRBV7-3 and TRBJ2-5; weak D call: TRBD2 (7 bases). The germline CDR1 and CDR2 sequences are SGHTA and FQGTGA. The CDR3 covers 15 residues. V was trimmed by 2 bases and J by 5 bases, leaving 15 bases between them. Here the CDR3 DNA reads TGTGCCAGCAGCTTACGGGGGGCGGCCCGGGAGACCCAGTACTTC. This codes for CASSLRGAARETQYF.

This chain connects TRBV23-1 to TRBJ1-2, with D perhaps matching TRBD1 (6 bases). TRBV23-1 is an ORF, with its function uncertain. CDR3 length: 17 residues. V was trimmed by 5 bases and J by 4 bases, leaving 23 bases between them. CDR3 amino acids: CASSSKRDTLGSYGYTF. The CDR3 coding sequence is TGCGCCAGCAGTTCAAAACGGGACACCTTAGGGAGCTATGGCTACACCTTC.

A single count supports this clone. V gene TRBV7-3 combines with J gene TRBJ2-3; D perhaps matches TRBD2 (6 bases). Germline-derived CDR1 and CDR2 are SGHTA and FQGTGA. V lost 8 bases and J 1 base, leaving 10 bases between the germline ends. CDR3 length: 13 amino acids. CDR3 nucleotide sequence: TGTGCCAGCGGGACTGGACGCACAGATACGCAGTATTTT. It specifies CASGTGRTDTQYF.

The chain couples TRBV11-2 to TRBJ2-5, with TRBD1 matching 7 bases. The germline V gene has CDR1 SGHAT and CDR2 FQNNGV. CDR3 length equals 14 residues. With V trimmed by 9 bases and J by 4 bases, 11 bases remained unmatched. DNA for the CDR3: TGTGCCAGTCAAACAGGGGTTAATTTAGAGACCCAGTACTTC. It is translated as CASQTGVNLETQYF.

This clone was counted between two and nine times. V usage is TRBV5-1 and J usage is TRBJ1-5; 9 bases map to TRBD1. Trimming took 4 bases from V and 4 from J; bases not matched to a gene: 3. CDR3 length: 14 amino acids. Germline CDR1 SGHRS, CDR2 YFSETQ. CDR3 region: CASSAGTGNQPQHF. CDR3 DNA: TGCGCCAGCAGCGCCGGGACAGGGAATCAGCCCCAGCATTTT.

V is TRBV6-5 and J is TRBJ1-1; a possible D gene is TRBD1 (6 bases). CDR3 size: 13 residues. Germline V gene sequence: CDR1 MNHEY, CDR2 SVGAGI. V was trimmed by 7 bases and J by 5 bases, leaving 14 bases between them. The CDR3 nucleotides are TGTGCCAGCACTTTACTCAGGGGTACTGAAGCTTTCTTT. Translated: CASTLLRGTEAFF.

As DNA, the CDR3 is TGTGCCTGGAGTTCGGATCGACTGTACGAGCAGTACTTC. Protein sequence: CAWSSDRLYEQYF. This chain connects TRBV30 to TRBJ2-7, with D hard to call. CDR3 size: 13 residues. V lost 2 bases and J 4 bases, leaving 12 bases between the germline ends. Looked up from germline, CDR1 is GTSNPN and CDR2 is SVGIG (reference sequence).

V usage is TRBV7-2 and J usage is TRBJ1-2, with 7 bases matching TRBD1. The J segment lost 8 bases and the V segment lost 5 bases, leaving 17 bases of the junction unmatched. The CDR3 length is 16 residues. CDR1 and CDR2 from the germline V gene are SGHTA and FQGNSA. CDR3 protein: CASSPRGVDPGGGYTF. The CDR3 DNA is TGTGCCAGCAGCCCCAGGGGGGTGGACCCTGGGGGAGGCTACACCTTC.

The rearrangement links TRBV11-3 to TRBJ2-1, with 9 bases that match TRBD2. This CDR3 has 15 amino acids. From germline, CDR1 is SGHNT and CDR2 YENEEA. The junction had 9 bases not matched to a gene; V was cut back by 5 bases and J by 7 bases. CDR3 in DNA: TGTGCCAGCAGCGCCCGACTAGCGGAGGAGAATGAGCAGTTCTTC. It is translated as CASSARLAEENEQFF.

The genes are TRBV30 and TRBJ1-2; no clear D gene. The length of the CDR3 is 12 residues. Trimming took off 1 base at V and 5 bases at J, with 8 bases between the two ends. Germline CDR1 is GTSNPN and CDR2 is SVGIG (reference sequence). The CDR3 DNA reads TGTGCCTGGAGTGATGAGGGTTATGGCTACACCTTC. Protein: CAWSDEGYGYTF.

The chain uses TRBV6-5 and TRBJ2-5, with a weak D call TRBD2 (6 bases). The V end was cut by 8 bases, the J end by 5 bases, with 12 bases between. The CDR3 has 12 amino acids. Looked up from germline, CDR1 is MNHEY and CDR2 is SVGAGI. This CDR3 reads CASGLFTETQYF. The CDR3 DNA reads as TGTGCCAGCGGACTATTCACGGAGACCCAGTACTTC.

This chain joins TRBV29-1 and TRBJ1-1; no firm D call. The CDR3 consists of 12 residues. The germline V and J ends were trimmed by 5 bases and 5 bases, with 12 bases remaining between them. The germline V gene has CDR1 SQVTM and CDR2 ANQGSEA. In nucleotides, the CDR3 is TGCAGCGTTTTCGGGGAGAGGACTGAAGCTTTCTTT. Protein sequence: CSVFGERTEAFF.

This rearrangement joins TRBV5-1 to TRBJ2-1, with D possibly being TRBD1 (6 bases). Germline V gene sequence: CDR1 SGHRS, CDR2 YFSETQ. CDR3 size: 17 residues. The V and J ends lost 4 bases and 5 bases respectively, with 22 bases between them. The CDR3 loop reads CASSPTGRGQRNNEQFF. The CDR3 nucleotides are TGCGCCAGCAGCCCGACCGGCCGTGGACAGCGCAACAATGAGCAGTTCTTC. Filled out from reference TRBV5-1 and TRBJ2-1, the complete variable domain reads KAGVTQTPRYLIKTRGQQVTLSCSPISGHRSVSWYQQTPGQGLQFLFEYFSETQRNKGNFPGRFSGRQFSNSRSEMNVSTLELGDSALYLCASSPTGRGQRNNEQFFGPGTRLTVL.

This clone has a handful of counts. The rearrangement joins TRBV11-3 to TRBJ2-5, with 8 bases aligning to TRBD1. This CDR3 is 15 amino acids long. The J segment lost 5 bases and the V segment lost 5 bases, leaving 10 bases of the junction unmatched. The germline V gene has CDR1 SGHNT and CDR2 YENEEA. CDR3 in amino acids: CASSTDREVGETQYF. The CDR3 DNA follows: TGTGCCAGCAGCACGGACAGGGAGGTCGGCGAGACCCAGTACTTC.